The 13 T cell receptor beta chains reported below all come from one sample, sequenced in a study of CD8+ T cells in alopecia areata. The authors extracted RNA and reverse transcribed it into cDNA as the sequencing template. Produced via immunoSEQ multiplex PCR; TCRdb's table is partial and in-frame only. The table has some 160,000 clones, more than 55% seen once. The sample taken for sequencing was CD8+ T cells sorted from blood. The source of these receptors is a human donor in good health.

There are a few counts of this clone. This chain links TRBV29-1 with TRBJ2-7; a weak D match, TRBD2 (5 bases). Deletions cut 5 bases from V and 3 bases from J, with 11 bases between. This CDR3 contains 12 residues. Germline-derived CDR1 and CDR2 are SQVTM and ANQGSEA. The CDR3 is CSVWTGDYEQYF. The CDR3, as DNA: TGCAGCGTTTGGACTGGGGACTACGAGCAGTACTTC.

The V gene is TRBV7-9, the J gene TRBJ2-1; D unclear. The germline gives CDR1 SEHNR, CDR2 FQNEAQ (reference sequence). The CDR3 totals 12 residues. Deletions cut 5 bases from V and 3 bases from J, with 5 bases between. In nucleotides, the CDR3 is TGTGCCAGCAGCGCGAACTACAATGAGCAGTTCTTC. Residues: CASSANYNEQFF.

The V and J genes are TRBV29-1 and TRBJ2-5; 7 nucleotides line up with TRBD1. V was clipped by 5 bases and J by 9 bases; unmatched bases: 30. Germline CDR1 and CDR2: SQVTM and ANQGSEA. This CDR3 is built from 19 residues. CDR3 in amino acids: CSVYGVEIDRDRILEAQYF. The DNA of the CDR3 is TGCAGCGTTTACGGTGTGGAGATTGACCGGGACAGAATTTTGGAGGCCCAGTACTTC.

The gene calls are TRBV5-4 and TRBJ1-1; no clear D gene. The CDR3 has 12 amino acids. From germline, CDR1 is SGHNT and CDR2 YYREEE (reference sequence). V dropped 0 bases and J dropped 7 bases, with 7 bases sitting between them. CDR3 residues: CASSLGANEAFF. The CDR3 coding sequence is TGTGCCAGCAGCTTGGGGGCAAATGAAGCTTTCTTT.

This chain links TRBV5-4 with TRBJ2-1; D ambiguous. With 1 base removed from V and 5 bases from J, the gap between germline ends came to 10 bases. This CDR3 region has 14 residues. Germline lookup yields CDR1 SGHNT and CDR2 YYREEE (reference sequence). The CDR3 loop reads CASSLLSGNNEQFF. CDR3 in DNA: TGTGCCAGCAGCTTGCTTTCCGGCAACAATGAGCAGTTCTTC.

The V and J genes are TRBV27 and TRBJ1-2; D call uncertain. V lost 5 bases and J 1 base, leaving 5 bases between the germline ends. The length of the CDR3 is 12 residues. Per germline, CDR1 MNHEY and CDR2 SMNVEV (reference sequence). The CDR3 nucleotides are TGTGCCAGCAGTCCCAGTAACTATGGCTACACCTTC. It encodes CASSPSNYGYTF.

The chain is built from TRBV9 and TRBJ2-1; the match to TRBD2 covers 7 bases. Germline V gives CDR1 SGDLS, CDR2 YYNGEE. There are 14 residues in the CDR3. V was clipped by 3 bases and J by 6 bases; unmatched bases: 6. CDR3 amino acids: CASSAGGSPNEQFF. CDR3 nucleotide sequence: TGTGCCAGCAGCGCCGGGGGGTCTCCCAATGAGCAGTTCTTC.

In DNA form, the CDR3 reads TGCAGCGTCCCAAAACGGACTAGCGGGAAGGTGAGGAATGAGCAGTTCTTC. This gives the protein CSVPKRTSGKVRNEQFF. The V and J genes are TRBV29-1 and TRBJ2-1; 12 bases match TRBD2. Germline CDR1 is SQVTM and CDR2 is ANQGSEA. J was trimmed by 7 bases and V by 6 bases; bases with no gene match: 16. The CDR3 runs to 17 residues.

This clone came up a few times. The chain joins TRBV14 to TRBJ2-3; D is undetermined. Germline V gene data show CDR1 as SGHDN and CDR2 as FVKESK. CDR3 length equals 15 residues. The V end was cut by 0 bases, the J end by 3 bases, with 10 bases between. CDR3 in amino acids: CASSQEDSPTDTQYF. The DNA for the CDR3 is TGTGCCAGCAGCCAAGAAGATAGCCCGACAGATACGCAGTATTTT.

This clone was counted only a few times. V is TRBV29-1 and J is TRBJ1-2; D not resolved. Germline V CDR1 and CDR2: SQVTM, ANQGSEA. V lost 7 bases, J lost 0 bases, and 18 bases lay in between. The CDR3 spans 15 residues. The CDR3 coding sequence is TGCAGCGCGGATGGCCCGCACAGAGCTAACTATGGCTACACCTTC. The encoded protein is CSADGPHRANYGYTF. The full variable domain, rest sourced from reference TRBV29-1 and TRBJ1-2, is SAVISQKPSRDICQRGTSLTIQCQVDSQVTMMFWYRQQPGQSLTLIATANQGSEATYESGFVIDKFPISRPNLTFSTLTVSNMSPEDSSIYLCSADGPHRANYGYTFGSGTRLTVV.

The chain employs TRBV18 and TRBJ2-7; TRBD1 matches 9 bases. This CDR3 is built from 19 residues. V shed 5 bases and J 0 bases; nucleotides not matched to a gene: 17. Germline-derived CDR1 and CDR2 are KGHSH and LQKENI. CDR3: CASSSQTGTGSTSSYEQYF. The DNA for the CDR3 is TGTGCCAGCTCATCACAAACCGGGACAGGGTCCACGAGCTCCTACGAGCAGTACTTC.

As regards this clone: Its ends do not fully match the called genes, so a read error is possible. This chain joins TRBV5-6 and TRBJ2-4, with 7 bases lining up with TRBD2. Germline CDR1 is SGHDT and CDR2 is YYEEEE. The CDR3 loop spans 11 amino acids. CDR3 region: CASSLVGLVSF. CDR3 sequence (DNA): TGTGCCAGCAGCTTGGTAGGACTAGTTTCGTTC.

The rearrangement joins TRBV9 to TRBJ2-7; D may be TRBD2 (6 bases). The CDR3 is 14 residues long. V lost 5 bases to trimming and J lost 7 bases, with 19 bases between them. Germline CDR1 is SGDLS and CDR2 is YYNGEE. Here the CDR3 DNA reads TGTGCCAGCAGGTCCCGGGACTCAGAACGTGAGCAGTACTTC. Its translation: CASRSRDSEREQYF.